Reported below is one T cell receptor (beta chain). The assay was immunoSEQ multiplex PCR, and TCRdb's table has in-frame clones only and misses some. The sample records about 260,000 clones, roughly four fifths being singletons. The data belong to a study of blood T cell repertoires in COVID-19. The CDR3 runs to 18 residues. Germline values: CDR1 SGHTA, CDR2 FQGNSA. Trimming stripped 2 bases from V and 2 bases from J, with 19 bases between. The clonotype originates from a woman older than 75 with acute or convalescent COVID-19. Sequencing used peripheral blood. V gene TRBV7-2 combines with J gene TRBJ1-5; tentatively, D is TRBD1 (6 bases). The CDR3 DNA sequence: TGTGCCAGCAGCTTACCGGTCCGGGGGGCGCGGGGCAATCAGCCCCAGCATTTT. Protein sequence: CASSLPVRGARGNQPQHF. The variable domain in full, with the rest retrieved from reference TRBV7-2 and TRBJ1-5, is GAGVSQSPSNKVTEKGKDVELRCDPISGHTALYWYRQSLGQGLEFLIYFQGNSAPDKSGLPSDRFSAERTGGSVSTLTIQRTQQEDSAVYLCASSLPVRGARGNQPQHFGDGTRLSIL.